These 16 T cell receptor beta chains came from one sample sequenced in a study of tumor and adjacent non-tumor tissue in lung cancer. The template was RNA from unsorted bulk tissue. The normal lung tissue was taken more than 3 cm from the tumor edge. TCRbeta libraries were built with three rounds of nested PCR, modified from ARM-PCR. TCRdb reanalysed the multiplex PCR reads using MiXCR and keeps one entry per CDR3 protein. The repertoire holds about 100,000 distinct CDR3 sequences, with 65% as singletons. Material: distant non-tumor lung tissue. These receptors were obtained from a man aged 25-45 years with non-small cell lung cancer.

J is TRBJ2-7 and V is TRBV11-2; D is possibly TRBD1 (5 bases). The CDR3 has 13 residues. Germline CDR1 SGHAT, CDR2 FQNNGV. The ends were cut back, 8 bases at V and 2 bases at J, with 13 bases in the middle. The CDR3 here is CASGPAGTYEQYF. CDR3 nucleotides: TGTGCCAGCGGGCCAGCAGGGACCTACGAGCAGTACTTC.

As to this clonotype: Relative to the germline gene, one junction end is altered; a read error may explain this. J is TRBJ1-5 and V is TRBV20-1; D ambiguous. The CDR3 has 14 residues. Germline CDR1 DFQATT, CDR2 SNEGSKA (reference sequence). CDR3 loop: CCASRGSANQPRHF. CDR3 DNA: TGCTGTGCTAGTCGCGGGAGTGCCAATCAGCCCCGGCATTTT.

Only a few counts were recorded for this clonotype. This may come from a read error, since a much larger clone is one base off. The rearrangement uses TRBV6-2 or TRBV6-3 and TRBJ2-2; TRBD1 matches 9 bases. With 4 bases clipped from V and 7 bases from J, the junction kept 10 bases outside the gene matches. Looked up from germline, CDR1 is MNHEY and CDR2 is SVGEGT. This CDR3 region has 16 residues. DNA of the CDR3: TGTGCCAGCAGTTCTTACAGGGGGCAGAGCATCGGGGAGCTGTTTTTT. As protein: CASSSYRGQSIGELFF.

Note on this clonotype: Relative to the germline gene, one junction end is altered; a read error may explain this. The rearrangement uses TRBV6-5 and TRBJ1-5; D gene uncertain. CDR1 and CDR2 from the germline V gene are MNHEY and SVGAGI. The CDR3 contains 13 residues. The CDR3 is CANSYSRGQHQHF. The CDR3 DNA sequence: TGTGCCAACAGTTACTCGAGAGGTCAGCACCAGCATTTT.

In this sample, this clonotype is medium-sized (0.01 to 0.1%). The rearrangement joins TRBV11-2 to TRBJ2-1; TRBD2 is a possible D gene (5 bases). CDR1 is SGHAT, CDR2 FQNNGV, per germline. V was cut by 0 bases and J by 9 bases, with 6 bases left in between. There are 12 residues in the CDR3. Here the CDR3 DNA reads TGTGCCAGCAGCTTAGATCGGGGTGAGCAGTTCTTC. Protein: CASSLDRGEQFF.

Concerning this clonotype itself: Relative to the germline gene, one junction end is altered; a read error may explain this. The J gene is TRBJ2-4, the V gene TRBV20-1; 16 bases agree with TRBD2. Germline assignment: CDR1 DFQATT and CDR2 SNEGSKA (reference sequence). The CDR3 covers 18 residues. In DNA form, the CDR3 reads TGCATTGCTTTTGGTTCCGGGACTAGCGGGGGGGCAGTGGACATTCAGTACTTC. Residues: CIAFGSGTSGGAVDIQYF.

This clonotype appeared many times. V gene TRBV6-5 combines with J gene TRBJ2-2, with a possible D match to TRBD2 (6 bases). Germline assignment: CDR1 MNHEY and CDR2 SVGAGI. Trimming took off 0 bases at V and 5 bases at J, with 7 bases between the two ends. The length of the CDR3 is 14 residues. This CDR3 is CASSYSAGTGELFF. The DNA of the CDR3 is TGTGCCAGCAGTTACTCGGCGGGGACCGGGGAGCTGTTTTTT.

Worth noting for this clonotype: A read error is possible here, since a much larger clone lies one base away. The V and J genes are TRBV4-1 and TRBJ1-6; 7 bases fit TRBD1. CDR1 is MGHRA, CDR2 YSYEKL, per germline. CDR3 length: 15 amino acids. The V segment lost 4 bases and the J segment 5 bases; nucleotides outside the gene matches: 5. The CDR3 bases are TGCGCCAGCAGCCTACAGGGGCTCGATAATTCACCCCTCCACTTT. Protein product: CASSLQGLDNSPLHF.

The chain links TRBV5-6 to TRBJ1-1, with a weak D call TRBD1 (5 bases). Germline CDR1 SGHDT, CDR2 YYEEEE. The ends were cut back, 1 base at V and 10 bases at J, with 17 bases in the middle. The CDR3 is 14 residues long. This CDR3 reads CASSLRGFVLGAFF. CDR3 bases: TGTGCCAGCAGCTTGCGGGGGTTCGTACTAGGAGCTTTCTTT.

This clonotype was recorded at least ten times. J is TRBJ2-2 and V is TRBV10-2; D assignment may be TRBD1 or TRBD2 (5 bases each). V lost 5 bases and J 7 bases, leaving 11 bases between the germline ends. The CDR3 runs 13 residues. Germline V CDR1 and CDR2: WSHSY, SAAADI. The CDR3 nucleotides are TGCGCCAGCAGTCCTCGGGGCATCGGGGAGCTGTTTTTT. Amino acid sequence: CASSPRGIGELFF.

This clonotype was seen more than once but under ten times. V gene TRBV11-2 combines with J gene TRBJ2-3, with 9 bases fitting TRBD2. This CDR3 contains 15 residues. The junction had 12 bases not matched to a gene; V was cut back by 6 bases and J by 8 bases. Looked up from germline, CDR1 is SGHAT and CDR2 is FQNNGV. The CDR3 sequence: CASRSGGFLGATQYF. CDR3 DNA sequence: TGTGCCAGCAGGAGCGGGGGGTTCCTTGGGGCTACGCAGTATTTT.

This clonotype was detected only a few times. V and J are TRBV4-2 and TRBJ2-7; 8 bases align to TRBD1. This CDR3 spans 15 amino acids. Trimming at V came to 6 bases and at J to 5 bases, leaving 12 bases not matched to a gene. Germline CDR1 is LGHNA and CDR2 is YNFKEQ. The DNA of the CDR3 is TGTGCCAGCAGACCCGTTCCGGGACAGGCGGACGAGCAGTACTTC. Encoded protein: CASRPVPGQADEQYF.

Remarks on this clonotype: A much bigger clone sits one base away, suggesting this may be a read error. The CDR3 coding sequence is TGTGCCAGCAGTTACTCGAAACAGGGGGCCCGGGGGATCTACAATGAGCAGTTCTTC. This codes for CASSYSKQGARGIYNEQFF. The chain is built from TRBV6-6 and TRBJ2-1; 9 bases fit TRBD1. Looked up from germline, CDR1 is MNHNY and CDR2 is SVGAGI (reference sequence). V dropped 0 bases and J dropped 3; count of bases not matched to a gene: 12. This CDR3 comprises 19 residues.

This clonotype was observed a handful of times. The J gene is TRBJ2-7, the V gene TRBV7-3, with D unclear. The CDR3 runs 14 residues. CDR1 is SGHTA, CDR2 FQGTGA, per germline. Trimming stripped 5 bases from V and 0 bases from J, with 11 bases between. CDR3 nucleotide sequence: TGTGCCAGCAGCCCCGATGTAGCCTCCTACGAGCAGTACTTC. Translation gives CASSPDVASYEQYF.

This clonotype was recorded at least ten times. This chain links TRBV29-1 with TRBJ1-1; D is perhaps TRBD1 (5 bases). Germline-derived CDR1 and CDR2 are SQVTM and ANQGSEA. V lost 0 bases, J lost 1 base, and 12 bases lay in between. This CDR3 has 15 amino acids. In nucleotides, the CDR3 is TGCAGCGTTGAAGATCTCCGGGGGTCGAACACTGAAGCTTTCTTT. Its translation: CSVEDLRGSNTEAFF.

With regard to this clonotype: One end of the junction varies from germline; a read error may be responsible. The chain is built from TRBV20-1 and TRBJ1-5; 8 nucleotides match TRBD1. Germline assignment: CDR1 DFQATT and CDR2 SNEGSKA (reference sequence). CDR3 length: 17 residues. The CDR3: CSARSVWTGMSNQSQHF. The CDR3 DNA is TGCAGTGCTAGGTCTGTATGGACAGGGATGAGCAATCAGTCCCAGCATTTT.